These 20 T cell receptor beta chains share one sample of origin, sequenced in a study of spatial heterogeneity in lung cancer. The study's findings and limits: One measure, the expanded intratumoral alpha and beta TCR count, tracked tumor mutation counts.

Described time point: sample taken at primary tumor resection. TCRdb recomputed calls from the 5' RACE reads with MiXCR, one row per CDR3 protein. The data hold about 19,000 distinct CDR3 sequences, with 9.5% to 10% observed a single time. No antigen has been assigned to these receptors. Here the sequenced sample was lung tumor tissue, taken at surgery. Receptors were obtained from a female donor with early-stage non-small cell lung cancer.

This clonotype was seen more than once but under ten times. Within a library made for alpha chains, this beta chain is off target, and its count is uninformative. The rearrangement links TRBV6-1 to TRBJ1-5; the match to TRBD1 covers 7 bases. The CDR3 is 13 residues long. Trimming took 5 bases from V and 9 from J; bases not matched to a gene: 7. Germline CDR1 reads MNHNS; CDR2 reads SASEGT. Here the CDR3 DNA reads TGTGCCAGCAGTAGACAGGGTGGGAGGCCCCAGCATTTT. Translation gives CASSRQGGRPQHF.

This clonotype was detected ten times or more. The library was designed around alpha chains, so this beta chain is a stray read whose abundance carries little weight. This rearrangement joins TRBV6-2 or TRBV6-3 to TRBJ1-5; no reliable D call. Trimming shortened V by 2 bases and J by 3 bases, and 5 bases separated the two germline ends. CDR1 MNHEY and CDR2 SVGEGT come from the germline V gene. The CDR3 length is 13 residues. CDR3 in amino acids: CASSYADNQPQHF. CDR3 coding DNA: TGTGCCAGCAGTTACGCAGACAATCAGCCCCAGCATTTT.

This clonotype appeared many times. With the library built for alpha chains, this beta chain is off target and its frequency is not meaningful. The chain links TRBV28 to TRBJ2-1; the D gene is possibly TRBD2 (6 bases). The V gene's germline CDR1 is MDHEN and CDR2 SYDVKM. Trimming pared 3 bases from V and 8 bases from J, leaving 14 bases between. The CDR3 contains 14 residues. The CDR3 bases are TGTGCCAGCAGTTTTGGGCAGGCTAGCGATGAGCAGTTCTTC. It codes for CASSFGQASDEQFF.

Points on this clonotype: A library made for alpha chains picked up this beta chain off target, so its size means little. The rearrangement uses TRBV5-6 and TRBJ1-5; no reliable D call. V dropped 0 bases and J dropped 1 base, with 14 bases sitting between them. Per germline, CDR1 SGHDT and CDR2 YYEEEE. The CDR3 contains 17 residues. The DNA for the CDR3 is TGTGCCAGCAGCTTGGGAGAGACCCGTAGGAGCAATCAGCCCCAGCATTTT. Translated: CASSLGETRRSNQPQHF.

This clonotype is medium-sized in the sample. This beta chain turned up in a library designed for alpha chains; as an off-target read, its abundance says little. This chain uses TRBV20-1 with TRBJ2-1, with D unresolved. Germline values: CDR1 DFQATT, CDR2 SNEGSKA (reference sequence). CDR3 length: 11 amino acids. Trimming left V 4 bases short and J 13 bases short, with 14 bases between. In DNA form, the CDR3 reads TGCAGTGCTACCAATCCGATCGACCAGTTCTTC. Protein sequence: CSATNPIDQFF.

This clonotype has only a few counts. This beta chain is a stray sequence in a library constructed for alpha chains; its clone size is not meaningful. The chain couples TRBV7-7 to TRBJ2-1, with 9 bases fitting TRBD2. The CDR3 totals 14 residues. Unmatched junction bases numbered 7, after V lost 5 bases and J lost 8 bases. Per germline, CDR1 SSHAT and CDR2 FNYEAQ (reference sequence). The CDR3 sequence is CASSIGTSSDEQFF. DNA of the CDR3: TGTGCCAGCAGCATCGGGACTAGCAGCGATGAGCAGTTCTTC.

This clonotype came up a few times. In a library made to pick up alpha chains, this beta chain is a stray read with a size that means little. The chain recombines TRBV7-8 with TRBJ2-1; 8 bases agree with TRBD1. V lost 5 bases and J lost 4; bases outside the gene matches: 4. Germline-derived CDR1 and CDR2 are SGHVS and FQNEAQ. This CDR3 spans 14 amino acids. CDR3 protein: CASSTRDRYNEQFF. In DNA form, the CDR3 reads TGTGCCAGCAGCACCCGGGACAGGTACAATGAGCAGTTCTTC.

This clonotype has a count of ten or more. Little can be read into the size of this beta chain, an off-target read in a library designed for alpha chains. V usage is TRBV6-1 and J usage is TRBJ1-5; D unresolved. The CDR3 covers 16 residues. V was clipped by 5 bases and J by 3 bases, with 17 bases between them. Germline values: CDR1 MNHNS, CDR2 SASEGT. CDR3 residues: CASSPYTPRDNQPQHF. The DNA for the CDR3 is TGTGCCAGCAGTCCCTACACCCCACGGGACAATCAGCCCCAGCATTTT.

In its sample, this clonotype was seen many times. Within a library made for alpha chains, this beta chain is off target, and its count is uninformative. The chain couples TRBV7-2 to TRBJ1-2; no clear D. CDR1 is SGHTA and CDR2 is FQGNSA in the germline V gene. The CDR3 sequence is 13 residues long. Trimming removed 5 bases from V and 8 bases from J, with 15 bases in between. The CDR3 sequence is CASSVSAVVGYTF. The CDR3 coding sequence is TGTGCCAGCAGCGTTTCAGCAGTAGTCGGCTACACCTTC. Filled out from reference TRBV7-2 and TRBJ1-2, the complete variable domain reads GAGVSQSPSNKVTEKGKDVELRCDPISGHTALYWYRQSLGQGLEFLIYFQGNSAPDKSGLPSDRFSAERTGGSVSTLTIQRTQQEDSAVYLCASSVSAVVGYTFGSGTRLTVV.

This clonotype has a handful of counts. Little can be read into the size of this beta chain, an off-target read in a library designed for alpha chains. The chain is built from TRBV10-3 and TRBJ1-6; D is ambiguous. Germline-derived CDR1 and CDR2 are ENHRY and SYGVKD. There are 14 residues in the CDR3. V lost 7 bases to trimming and J lost 7 bases, with 14 bases between them. The CDR3, as DNA: TGTGCCATCACCTCGGGCTTTAACAATTCACCCCTCCACTTT. Amino acids: CAITSGFNNSPLHF.

This clonotype has more than one count but fewer than ten. The library was prepared for alpha chains; this beta chain is a stray read, so its frequency means little. The chain carries TRBV7-8 and TRBJ2-7; D is tentatively TRBD1 or TRBD2 (5 bases each). Germline V gene lookup returns CDR1 SGHVS and CDR2 FQNEAQ. The V and J ends lost 2 bases and 0 bases respectively, with 11 bases between them. The CDR3 loop spans 15 amino acids. The DNA of the CDR3 is TGTGCCAGCAGCTTATTCTCAGGGAGCTCCTACGAGCAGTACTTC. It encodes CASSLFSGSSYEQYF.

On this clonotype itself: As an off-target read in a library built for alpha chains, this beta chain has a frequency of little significance. The V call is TRBV27, the J call TRBJ1-5; 12 nucleotides agree with TRBD1. Germline CDR1 is MNHEY and CDR2 is SMNVEV (reference sequence). This CDR3 contains 18 residues. V trimming: 6 bases; J trimming: 1 base; junction bases outside the gene matches: 10. CDR3 sequence reads: CASSPGQGARSSNQPQHF. In nucleotides, the CDR3 is TGTGCCAGCAGCCCGGGACAGGGGGCGAGAAGCAGCAATCAGCCCCAGCATTTT.

This clonotype was found many times. Found in a library prepared for alpha chains, this beta chain is an off-target read, and its abundance has little meaning. The chain employs TRBV28 and TRBJ2-4; D call uncertain. This CDR3 spans 12 amino acids. The germline CDR1 and CDR2 sequences are MDHEN and SYDVKM. With 4 bases removed from V and 5 bases from J, the gap between germline ends came to 6 bases. CDR3 sequence: CASSSDQNIQYF. The CDR3, as DNA: TGTGCCAGCAGTTCAGATCAAAACATTCAGTACTTC.

This clonotype came up a few times. Because the library targeted alpha chains, this beta chain is an off-target read whose size means little. The chain uses TRBV10-1 and TRBJ2-5, with 10 bases fitting TRBD2. This CDR3 contains 14 residues. J was trimmed by 7 bases and V by 8 bases; bases with no gene match: 10. CDR1 and CDR2 (germline): WNHNN, SYGVQD (reference sequence). The CDR3 is CASPGTSDTRTQYF. CDR3 bases: TGCGCCAGCCCCGGGACTAGCGATACGAGGACCCAGTACTTC.

This clonotype came up many times. This beta chain slipped into a library made for alpha chains as a stray read, so its size is not meaningful. This chain links TRBV12-3 or TRBV12-4 with TRBJ1-6; the D is unclear. The V and J ends lost 6 bases and 0 bases respectively, with 12 bases between them. CDR3 length equals 16 residues. CDR3 nucleotides: TGTGCCAGCAGCCCGTCCGCGAGCTCCTATAATTCACCCCTCCACTTT. It is translated as CASSPSASSYNSPLHF.

In this sample, this clonotype turned up a few times. The junction does not match germline at one end; this may be a read error. Within a library made for alpha chains, this beta chain is off target, and its count is uninformative. The rearrangement links TRBV5-1 to TRBJ2-7; a possible D gene is TRBD2 (6 bases). CDR3 length: 13 amino acids. Looked up from germline, CDR1 is SGHRS and CDR2 is YFSETQ. The CDR3 sequence: CASRLDGGYEQYF. Written as DNA, the CDR3 is TGCGCCAGCAGATTGGACGGGGGCTACGAGCAGTACTTC. The entire variable domain, with the rest obtained from reference TRBV5-1 and TRBJ2-7, is as follows: KAGVTQTPRYLIKTRGQQVTLSCSPISGHRSVSWYQQTPGQGLQFLFEYFSETQRNKGNFPGRFSGRQFSNSRSEMNVSTLELGDSALYLCASRLDGGYEQYFGPGTRLTVT.

This clonotype showed up many times. This beta chain is off target for a library built for alpha chains, so its abundance means little. The chain couples TRBV5-1 to TRBJ2-2; the match to TRBD1 covers 7 bases. Per germline, CDR1 SGHRS and CDR2 YFSETQ. The CDR3 extends over 13 amino acids. J gave up 6 bases and V 4 bases, and 3 bases lay outside the gene matches. The chain's CDR3 is CASSIQGSGELFF. The DNA of the CDR3 is TGCGCCAGCAGCATACAGGGGTCCGGGGAGCTGTTTTTT. Full variable domain (missing parts from reference TRBV5-1 and TRBJ2-2): KAGVTQTPRYLIKTRGQQVTLSCSPISGHRSVSWYQQTPGQGLQFLFEYFSETQRNKGNFPGRFSGRQFSNSRSEMNVSTLELGDSALYLCASSIQGSGELFFGEGSRLTVL.

This clonotype qualifies as medium-sized. Because the library targeted alpha chains, this beta chain is an off-target read whose size means little. The chain recombines TRBV7-8 with TRBJ2-1; D is undetermined. The germline V and J ends were trimmed by 3 bases and 5 bases, with 11 bases remaining between them. The CDR3 length is 14 residues. Looked up from germline, CDR1 is SGHVS and CDR2 is FQNEAQ. The CDR3 coding sequence is TGTGCCAGCAGCTTGACCCTAGAAAACAATGAGCAGTTCTTC. This codes for CASSLTLENNEQFF.

This clonotype was found many times. This beta chain came through as a stray read in a library set up for alpha chains, and its size says little. This chain joins TRBV5-6 and TRBJ1-2; D unresolved. The CDR3 has 12 amino acids. Germline V CDR1 and CDR2: SGHDT, YYEEEE. V shed 2 bases and J shed 14 bases, with 16 bases lying between them. The CDR3 is CASSLTRPGETF. The CDR3 DNA is TGTGCCAGCAGCTTAACCAGGCCCGGCGAGACCTTC.

This clonotype is medium-sized. The library was prepared for alpha chains; this beta chain is a stray read, so its frequency means little. The gene calls are TRBV20-1 and TRBJ1-1, with 7 bases identical to TRBD1. The CDR3 runs 12 residues. Germline V gene sequence: CDR1 DFQATT, CDR2 SNEGSKA (reference sequence). V shed 6 bases, J shed 7 bases, and the junction held 8 bases outside the gene matches. The CDR3 DNA is TGCAGTGCATCGACAGGGTCCATTGAAGCTTTCTTT. Protein sequence: CSASTGSIEAFF.